This is a list of T cell receptor beta chains from one sample in a study of siplizumab effects on memory and regulatory T cells. TCRdb's copy holds only in-frame clones and misses some; the assay was immunoSEQ multiplex PCR. The repertoire holds around 45,000 clones, with about 90% as singletons. Sequenced material: naive CD8+ T cells sorted from blood. The receptors were sampled from a human donor in good health. CDR3s include the opening cysteine and the closing phenylalanine or tryptophan. D genes are given only for firm matches. Part of the rows lack a size; the others show once, few, many or a class for expanded clones.

V gene	D gene	J gene	clone size	CDR3 protein	CDR3 DNA
TRBV19	-	TRBJ2-2	-	CASSAGQPNTGELFF	TGTGCCAGTAGCGCGGGACAGCCAAACACCGGGGAGCTGTTTTTT
TRBV18	TRBD2	TRBJ2-1	-	CASSPPTSGPGGQFF	TGTGCCAGCTCACCACCGACTAGCGGGCCCGGCGGGCAGTTCTTC
TRBV7-3	-	TRBJ2-7	-	CASSQERGFEQYF	TGTGCCAGCAGCCAAGAAAGGGGGTTCGAGCAGTACTTC
TRBV23-1	-	TRBJ2-2	once	CARHLNTGELFF	TGCGCCAGACACCTGAACACCGGGGAGCTGTTTTTT
TRBV6-6	-	TRBJ2-5	few	CASSQLLSQETQYF	TGTGCCAGCAGCCAGCTTTTGAGTCAAGAGACCCAGTACTTC
TRBV29-1	-	TRBJ2-1	-	CAYEGWDGGGEQFF	TGCGCCTACGAGGGGTGGGATGGCGGTGGAGAGCAGTTCTTC
TRBV15	-	TRBJ2-3	-	CATRERGTDTQYF	TGTGCCACCAGAGAGAGGGGCACAGATACGCAGTATTTT
TRBV19	TRBD1	TRBJ1-5	-	CASSIGTGGNQPQHF	TGTGCCAGTAGTATCGGGACAGGAGGAAATCAGCCCCAGCATTTT
TRBV19	TRBD1	TRBJ2-1	-	CASSKGDRGSNEQFF	TGTGCCAGTAGTAAGGGGGACAGGGGGTCTAATGAGCAGTTCTTC
TRBV7-9	TRBD2	TRBJ2-1	-	CASSGLAGANEQFF	TGTGCCAGCTCCGGACTAGCGGGAGCCAATGAGCAGTTCTTC
TRBV29-1	TRBD1	TRBJ1-2	-	CSFYRTGGSNYGYTF	TGCAGTTTTTATCGGACAGGGGGCTCTAACTATGGCTACACCTTC
TRBV11-1	-	TRBJ1-3	-	CASSLVGNTIYF	TGTGCCAGCAGCTTAGTTGGAAACACCATATATTTT
TRBV28	-	TRBJ1-2	few	CATDPGALEGYTF	TGTGCCACAGACCCAGGGGCACTGGAGGGCTACACCTTC
TRBV9	-	TRBJ2-2	-	CASNPAGANTGELFF	TGTGCCAGCAATCCAGCGGGCGCGAACACCGGGGAGCTGTTTTTT
TRBV7-9	-	TRBJ1-5	-	CASSFDNQPQHF	TGTGCCAGCAGCTTTGACAATCAGCCCCAGCATTTT
TRBV19	TRBD2	TRBJ2-1	once	CASKRASGVYNEQFF	TGTGCCAGTAAACGGGCTAGCGGGGTATACAATGAGCAGTTCTTC
TRBV4-1	-	TRBJ2-3	-	CASSQVGGADTQYF	TGCGCCAGCAGCCAAGTTGGGGGGGCGGATACGCAGTATTTT
TRBV7-3	TRBD2	TRBJ2-1	-	CASSLLAGGDNEQFF	TGTGCCAGCAGCTTACTAGCGGGGGGTGACAATGAGCAGTTCTTC
TRBV4-2	-	TRBJ1-1	-	CASSQDPPAGLNTEAFF	TGTGCCAGCAGCCAAGATCCCCCCGCAGGCCTGAACACTGAAGCTTTCTTT
TRBV9	-	TRBJ1-1	-	CASSPLRGANTEAFF	TGTGCCAGCAGCCCTCTACGGGGCGCGAACACTGAAGCTTTCTTT
TRBV4-1	-	TRBJ1-1	few	CASSQGGFEAFF	TGCGCCAGCAGCCAAGGGGGCTTTGAAGCTTTCTTT
TRBV6-5	-	TRBJ2-7	-	CASSTSYEQYF	TGTGCCAGCAGTACGTCATACGAGCAGTACTTC
TRBV7-4	-	TRBJ2-7	-	CASSLGAGGSYEQYF	TGTGCCAGCAGCTTAGGGGCTGGTGGCTCCTACGAGCAGTACTTC
TRBV4-1	-	TRBJ2-2	-	CASSQIVDTGELFF	TGCGCCAGCAGCCAAATAGTGGACACCGGGGAGCTGTTTTTT
TRBV27	-	TRBJ1-3	-	CASSLSRGGGTIYF	TGTGCCAGCAGTTTATCGCGGGGTGGGGGCACCATATATTTT
TRBV19	-	TRBJ2-1	-	CASRAVGIYNEQFF	TGTGCCAGTCGAGCAGTAGGGATTTACAATGAGCAGTTCTTC
TRBV27	-	TRBJ2-3	-	CASSLATVPLSTDTQYF	TGTGCCAGCAGTTTAGCGACAGTTCCCCTAAGCACAGATACGCAGTATTTT
TRBV19	TRBD1	TRBJ1-2	-	CASSRQGDGYTF	TGTGCCAGTAGTAGACAGGGAGATGGCTACACCTTC
TRBV29-1	TRBD2	TRBJ2-7	-	CSVVGLAGGPAYEQYF	TGCAGCGTTGTAGGACTAGCGGGAGGACCTGCCTACGAGCAGTACTTC
TRBV10-3	-	TRBJ1-1	-	CAISESDKNPTFKTVNTEAFF	TGTGCCATCAGTGAATCCGATAAAAACCCCACCTTTAAGACAGTGAACACTGAAGCTTTCTTT
TRBV9	TRBD2	TRBJ2-2	once	CASSPRTSGNTGELFF	TGTGCCAGCAGCCCGAGGACTAGCGGGAACACCGGGGAGCTGTTTTTT
TRBV27	-	TRBJ2-1	once	CASSLSPSAHNEQFF	TGTGCCAGCAGTTTATCGCCTAGCGCCCACAATGAGCAGTTCTTC
TRBV19	TRBD1	TRBJ2-7	-	CASSIGQGEVYEQYF	TGTGCCAGTAGTATTGGACAGGGTGAAGTCTACGAGCAGTACTTC
TRBV5-8	-	TRBJ1-1	once	CASSSRTGSTEAFF	TGTGCCAGCAGCTCGCGGACCGGGAGCACTGAAGCTTTCTTT
TRBV27	-	TRBJ2-5	-	CASSLVGVTQETQYF	TGTGCCAGCAGTTTAGTCGGGGTGACCCAAGAGACCCAGTACTTC
TRBV4-1	-	TRBJ2-2	-	CASSQDIALNTGELFF	TGCGCCAGCAGCCAAGATATCGCACTTAACACCGGGGAGCTGTTTTTT
TRBV7-6	-	TRBJ2-3	-	CASSPIDPGSTDTQYF	TGTGCCAGCAGCCCGATTGACCCCGGGAGCACAGATACGCAGTATTTT
TRBV7-9	-	TRBJ2-3	-	CASSLIATTDTQYF	TGTGCCAGCAGCTTAATCGCGACTACAGATACGCAGTATTTT
TRBV4-2	-	TRBJ1-5	-	CASSQSTGNSNQPQHF	TGTGCCAGCAGCCAAAGTACAGGGAACAGCAATCAGCCCCAGCATTTT
TRBV6-5	-	TRBJ1-1	few	CASSPTGNTEAFF	TGTGCCAGCAGCCCTACAGGGAACACTGAAGCTTTCTTT
TRBV19	-	TRBJ2-7	-	CASSFQTGPYEQYF	TGTGCCAGTAGTTTTCAGACAGGCCCTTACGAGCAGTACTTC
TRBV27	-	TRBJ2-7	-	CASSFLQGLSYEQYF	TGTGCCAGCAGTTTTCTACAGGGCTTATCCTACGAGCAGTACTTC
TRBV5-6	-	TRBJ2-1	-	CASSETSSEQFF	TGTGCCAGCAGCGAAACTAGCAGTGAGCAGTTCTTC
TRBV4-1	-	TRBJ1-1	-	CASSHQNTEAFF	TGCGCCAGCAGCCACCAGAACACTGAAGCTTTCTTT
TRBV6-5	TRBD1	TRBJ2-7	-	CASRQGGEQYF	TGTGCCAGCAGACAGGGGGGCGAGCAGTACTTC
TRBV6-6	-	TRBJ2-3	-	CASSSGTTSLDTQYF	TGTGCCAGCAGTTCCGGGACCACGAGTTTGGATACGCAGTATTTT
TRBV5-4	-	TRBJ2-7	-	CASSQVGLMYEQYF	TGTGCCAGCAGCCAAGTTGGCCTTATGTACGAGCAGTACTTC
TRBV6-5	-	TRBJ2-7	-	CASSPASYEQYF	TGTGCCAGCAGCCCAGCCTCCTACGAGCAGTACTTC
TRBV4-2	-	TRBJ2-7	-	CASSQVSYEQYF	TGTGCCAGCAGCCAGGTCTCCTACGAGCAGTACTTC